These T cell receptor beta chains were read from a single sample in a study of cytomegalovirus exposure and HLA in healthy donors. Using immunoSEQ multiplex PCR, the repertoire was profiled, and TCRdb retains in-frame clones only, with some absent. Of some 150,000 clones detected, approximately 74% appear once; the ten largest clones hold about 2.8%. Sequencing was done on a sample of PBMCs. The receptors come from a man younger than 35 in good health and CMV-seronegative. Each CDR3 is given with its conserved first and last residue.

v_call: TRBV29-1
j_call: TRBJ2-3
cdr3_aa: CSVETGTGEIDTQYF

v_call: TRBV6-6
j_call: TRBJ2-4
cdr3_aa: CASSYSGQGGNSQYF

v_call: TRBV4-3
j_call: TRBJ2-5
cdr3_aa: CASSQDLRGAARETQYF

v_call: TRBV29-1
j_call: TRBJ1-1
cdr3_aa: CSAGQGQGTEAFF

v_call: TRBV9
j_call: TRBJ2-7
cdr3_aa: CASSVTGTGGDEQYF

v_call: TRBV18
j_call: TRBJ2-7
cdr3_aa: CASSPQVARQDYEQYF

v_call: TRBV6-1
j_call: TRBJ1-2
cdr3_aa: CASSEEQGLANYGYTF

v_call: TRBV7-9
j_call: TRBJ2-7
cdr3_aa: CASSRWDSHLIHEQYF

v_call: TRBV19
j_call: TRBJ2-1
cdr3_aa: CASSRQGPYNEQFF

v_call: TRBV9
j_call: TRBJ1-1
cdr3_aa: CASSLRDNMNTEAFF

v_call: TRBV6-6
j_call: TRBJ1-1
cdr3_aa: CASSPGLYEAFF

v_call: TRBV7-2
j_call: -
cdr3_aa: CASSLVGSLSYEQYF

v_call: TRBV19
j_call: TRBJ1-2
cdr3_aa: CASSFQGAKAYGYTF

v_call: TRBV2
j_call: TRBJ2-2
cdr3_aa: CASRAGTGAGELFF

v_call: TRBV7-2
j_call: TRBJ2-5
cdr3_aa: CASTGGQAHQETQYF

v_call: TRBV6-6
j_call: TRBJ2-5
cdr3_aa: CASSPGQGGETQYF

v_call: TRBV28
j_call: TRBJ1-5
cdr3_aa: CASRPPVQGAANQPQHF

v_call: TRBV6-1
j_call: TRBJ1-5
cdr3_aa: CASSYSSPNQPQHF

v_call: TRBV28
j_call: TRBJ1-2
cdr3_aa: CASSLGGVEANYGYTF

v_call: TRBV6-1
j_call: TRBJ2-5
cdr3_aa: CASSEVAGGLETQYF

v_call: TRBV18
j_call: TRBJ1-1
cdr3_aa: CASSLGTGDTEAFF

v_call: TRBV28
j_call: TRBJ1-5
cdr3_aa: CASGSTGAESYNQPQHF

v_call: TRBV5-1
j_call: TRBJ1-2
cdr3_aa: CASSLDRGNYGYTF

v_call: TRBV7-9
j_call: TRBJ2-1
cdr3_aa: CASSPAGFEEQFF

v_call: TRBV4-2
j_call: TRBJ2-4
cdr3_aa: CASSQVWTGDGVKNSQYF

v_call: TRBV5-6
j_call: TRBJ2-7
cdr3_aa: CASSLGDRSYEQYF